Presented here are 27 T cell receptor beta chains from one specimen sequenced in a study of post-analysis software for immune sequencing data (dated by TCRdb to about 2015). Summary of the overall study and its limitations: Significantly higher frequencies in patients than in controls were found for five TRBV segments, including TRBV5-6, TRBV5-1 and TRBV20-1.

No antigen is known for these receptors. Library preparation employed PCR. The instrument was an Illumina HiSeq 2500. To reduce PCR and sequencing biases, unique molecular identifiers were incorporated into the TCR beta cDNA libraries. TCRdb reanalyzed the raw reads on its own, using fastp at Q25 for trimming and MiXCR for clone calling, and kept in-frame beta chains. One record per CDR3 amino acid sequence lists the most common genes and DNA. The sample table holds about 820,000 distinct CDR3 sequences, of which approximately 50% were seen once. The ten largest make up 4.6% of the sample. Sample: blood. Receptor source: a girl aged 5 to 17 with multiple sclerosis.

The chain employs TRBV4-1 and TRBJ2-1, with D tentatively TRBD2 (5 bases). The V end lost 0 bases, the J end lost 1 base, and 16 bases lay between the germline ends. Germline CDR1 MGHRA, CDR2 YSYEKL. CDR3 length: 18 residues. CDR3 nucleotides: TGCGCCAGCAGCCAAGATAGCGCTAGGGCACGGTCCTACAATGAGCAGTTCTTC. Protein sequence: CASSQDSARARSYNEQFF.

There are a few counts of this clonotype. The J gene is TRBJ2-4, the V gene TRBV10-3; D gene uncertain. V was cut by 4 bases and J by 7 bases, with 8 bases left in between. Germline CDR1 ENHRY, CDR2 SYGVKD. The CDR3 contains 12 residues. The CDR3 bases are TGTGCCATCAGTGCCTCTAGGAACATTCAGTACTTC. This encodes CAISASRNIQYF.

The chain combines TRBV12-3 or TRBV12-4 with TRBJ2-5; TRBD1 might be the D (5 bases). The CDR3 spans 14 residues. Trimming took off 3 bases at V and 5 bases at J, with 13 bases between the two ends. In DNA form, the CDR3 reads TGTGCCAGCAGTTTCAGGGCCAGTGGGGAGACCCAGTACTTC. Protein product: CASSFRASGETQYF.

This chain joins TRBV29-1 and TRBJ1-2; D remains unclear. V shed 5 bases and J shed 4 bases, with 11 bases lying between them. The CDR3 runs 12 residues. CDR1 is SQVTM and CDR2 is ANQGSEA in the germline V gene. CDR3 residues: CSVPQAIYGYTF. The CDR3 coding sequence is TGCAGCGTTCCTCAGGCTATCTATGGCTACACCTTC.

V usage is TRBV5-1 and J usage is TRBJ2-3; 7 bases match TRBD2. V shed 4 bases and J 1 base; nucleotides not matched to a gene: 9. Germline CDR1 and CDR2: SGHRS and YFSETQ. The CDR3 is made up of 16 amino acids. The CDR3 protein is CASSPRVAGGTDTQYF. The CDR3 DNA follows: TGCGCCAGCAGCCCGAGGGTTGCGGGGGGCACAGATACGCAGTATTTT.

V gene TRBV7-9 combines with J gene TRBJ2-5; D may be TRBD2 (5 bases). The end of the DNA aligns better with TRBJ2-7, so the J call may be wrong. There are 17 residues in the CDR3. Germline V CDR1 and CDR2: SEHNR, FQNEAQ (reference sequence). This CDR3 reads CASSDPGMTHSSYEQYF. Here the CDR3 DNA reads TGTGCCAGCAGCGACCCGGGGATGACTCACAGCTCCTACGAGCAGTACTTC.

This clonotype was seen only a few times. The CDR3 sequence: CASSLRSSPTDTQYF. The CDR3 coding sequence is TGCGCCAGCAGCTTGAGGAGTAGCCCCACAGATACGCAGTATTTT. The rearrangement links TRBV5-1 to TRBJ2-3, with D uncertain. This CDR3 comprises 15 residues. The ends were cut back, 1 base at V and 2 bases at J, with 11 bases in the middle. Germline CDR1 and CDR2: SGHRS and YFSETQ.

The genes are TRBV10-2 and TRBJ2-5; no clear D gene. Gene TRBJ2-7 matches the end of the DNA better, so the J call may be wrong. This CDR3 has 16 residues. Germline assignment: CDR1 WSHSY and CDR2 SAAADI. CDR3 coding DNA: TGCGCCAGCAGTGAGTCTCGGCCCCTACGGCGAGACGAGCAGTACTTC. It encodes CASSESRPLRRDEQYF.

The chain recombines TRBV6-4 with TRBJ2-1; 7 bases align to TRBD2. Losses at the gene ends were 0 bases for V and 4 bases for J; bases not matched to a gene: 6. In germline, CDR1 is MRHNA, CDR2 SNTAGT. There are 16 residues in the CDR3. This CDR3 reads CASSDSRAGQYNEQFF. The CDR3 bases are TGTGCCAGCAGTGACTCCCGAGCGGGGCAATACAATGAGCAGTTCTTC.

V gene TRBV6-5 combines with J gene TRBJ2-1; 7 bases are a match to TRBD2. This CDR3 has 15 residues. The trim removed 2 bases at V and 0 bases at J, leaving 1 base unmatched. Germline lookup yields CDR1 MNHEY and CDR2 SVGAGI. CDR3 sequence (DNA): TGTGCCAGCAGTTACGGCGGGGGCTCCTACAATGAGCAGTTCTTC. Translating it yields CASSYGGGSYNEQFF.

This clonotype was counted a single time. V usage is TRBV5-1 and J usage is TRBJ2-2; TRBD2 agrees at 9 bases. Germline V CDR1 and CDR2: SGHRS, YFSETQ. The CDR3 has 17 residues. V trimming: 1 base; J trimming: 8 bases; junction bases outside the gene matches: 12. The CDR3 DNA reads as TGCGCCAGCAGCTTGAAAAATAGCGGGAGTTTCAGGGGGGAGCTGTTTTTT. Protein sequence: CASSLKNSGSFRGELFF.

The chain carries TRBV7-2 and TRBJ2-5; D is possibly TRBD1 (5 bases). CDR1 is SGHTA, CDR2 FQGNSA, per germline. The CDR3 length is 15 residues. Trimming shortened V by 2 bases and J by 2 bases, and 12 bases separated the two germline ends. The chain's CDR3 is CASSLQGPLQETQYF. The CDR3 bases are TGTGCCAGCAGCTTACAGGGCCCCTTACAAGAGACCCAGTACTTC.

The chain joins TRBV6-6 to TRBJ1-4, with a possible D match to TRBD1 (5 bases). The length of the CDR3 is 12 residues. Trimming removed 10 bases at V and 5 bases at J, with 11 bases between. Germline V gives CDR1 MNHNY, CDR2 SVGAGI (reference sequence). This CDR3 reads CATRALNEKLFF. CDR3 nucleotide sequence: TGTGCCACCAGGGCTCTAAATGAAAAACTGTTTTTT.

V and J are TRBV29-1 and TRBJ1-2; D is uncertain. Germline CDR1 reads SQVTM; CDR2 reads ANQGSEA. The V end was cut by 3 bases, the J end by 3 bases, with 8 bases between. The CDR3 totals 12 residues. CDR3 in DNA: TGCAGCGTTGAGGAAAGGGACTATGGCTACACCTTC. It translates to CSVEERDYGYTF.

V gene TRBV5-1 combines with J gene TRBJ2-7; 7 positions match TRBD2. The CDR3 runs to 19 residues. Trimming took 4 bases from V and 3 from J; bases not matched to a gene: 22. Germline CDR1 reads SGHRS; CDR2 reads YFSETQ. The CDR3 loop is CASSDDSSQAPAGYYEQYF. The CDR3 DNA is TGCGCCAGCAGCGACGATTCTTCCCAGGCACCAGCGGGGTACTACGAGCAGTACTTC.

This clonotype occurred a few times. The chain employs TRBV7-9 and TRBJ2-5; no clear D gene. The ends were cut back, 5 bases at V and 1 base at J, with 17 bases in the middle. Germline CDR1 is SEHNR and CDR2 is FQNEAQ (reference sequence). The CDR3 length is 16 residues. CDR3 in amino acids: CASSPRPPEFQETQYF. The CDR3 coding sequence is TGTGCCAGCAGCCCTCGTCCGCCAGAGTTCCAAGAGACCCAGTACTTC.

The chain carries TRBV28 and TRBJ1-1; 7 bases agree with TRBD1. V was clipped by 5 bases and J by 5 bases; unmatched bases: 8. The CDR3 runs to 14 residues. Looked up from germline, CDR1 is MDHEN and CDR2 is SYDVKM. The CDR3 sequence is CASSAPQGWTEAFF. In DNA, the CDR3 is TGTGCCAGCAGTGCTCCACAGGGGTGGACTGAAGCTTTCTTT.

The V call is TRBV10-3, the J call TRBJ1-5; D call uncertain. Germline V gives CDR1 ENHRY, CDR2 SYGVKD. The CDR3 length is 13 residues. The V and J ends lost 6 bases and 7 bases respectively, with 13 bases between them. The CDR3 region is CAISPTVTQPQHF. The CDR3 region has the DNA TGTGCCATCAGCCCGACGGTGACACAGCCCCAGCATTTT.

V usage is TRBV7-2 and J usage is TRBJ2-5; no definite D call. V was clipped by 1 base and J by 6 bases, with 15 bases between them. Germline CDR1 reads SGHTA; CDR2 reads FQGNSA. The CDR3 totals 15 residues. CDR3 loop: CASSLELPPRQTQYF. CDR3 bases: TGTGCCAGCAGCTTAGAATTGCCCCCCCGGCAGACCCAGTACTTC.

The chain uses TRBV7-2 and TRBJ2-1; unclear D gene. Trimming pared 1 base from V and 4 bases from J, leaving 11 bases between. The CDR3 covers 15 residues. Germline assignment: CDR1 SGHTA and CDR2 FQGNSA. The CDR3 DNA reads TGTGCCAGCAGCTTAGGCTCCCCGCTATACAATGAGCAGTTCTTC. This codes for CASSLGSPLYNEQFF.

This rearrangement joins TRBV20-1 to TRBJ2-7; maybe TRBD2 (7 bases). Trimming left V 4 bases short and J 4 bases short, with 14 bases between. Germline V gene data show CDR1 as DFQATT and CDR2 as SNEGSKA (reference sequence). This CDR3 is built from 13 residues. The CDR3 nucleotides read TGCAGTGCTATGGGGGGGGCAGGATACGAGCAGTACTTC. Protein product: CSAMGGAGYEQYF.

This chain connects TRBV29-1 to TRBJ2-5, with 13 bases identical to TRBD2. With the DNA end fitting TRBJ2-1 better, the J assignment may be wrong. Germline CDR1 and CDR2: SQVTM and ANQGSEA. CDR3 length equals 16 residues. The CDR3 loop is CSVEGLAGGKAETQFF. For the CDR3, the DNA is TGCAGCGTTGAAGGACTAGCGGGAGGAAAGGCAGAGACCCAGTTCTTC.

The J gene is TRBJ2-5, the V gene TRBV7-3, with D perhaps TRBD1 (6 bases). The tail of the sequence fits TRBJ2-7 better, so the J call may be wrong. This CDR3 has 13 residues. CDR1 and CDR2 (germline): SGHTA, FQGTGA. The DNA for the CDR3 is TGTGCCAGCAGCTCCAGGGGAACAGGCGAGCAGTACTTC. Amino acids: CASSSRGTGEQYF.

V is TRBV27 and J is TRBJ2-7, with 8 bases identical to TRBD2. The V segment lost 5 bases and the J segment 4 bases; nucleotides outside the gene matches: 10. The CDR3 covers 15 residues. CDR1 and CDR2 from the germline V gene are MNHEY and SMNVEV (reference sequence). CDR3 DNA: TGTGCCAGCAGTACCCGGGGGGGGGCGATTTACGAGCAGTACTTC. Translating it yields CASSTRGGAIYEQYF.

The V gene is TRBV7-3, the J gene TRBJ1-1, with 8 bases identical to TRBD1. This CDR3 has 15 residues. The germline gives CDR1 SGHTA, CDR2 FQGTGA. The V gene end was trimmed by 7 bases and the J gene end by 2 bases; junction bases not matched to a gene: 9. The CDR3 nucleotides read TGTGCCAGCACCCTAAGACAGGGGTCTAACACTGAAGCTTTCTTT. It codes for CASTLRQGSNTEAFF.

CDR3 nucleotides: TGCAGTGCCGCATTCCGGGACTACTACGAGCAGTACTTC. It encodes CSAAFRDYYEQYF. This sequence joins TRBV20-1 and TRBJ2-4; TRBD2 matches 7 bases. Gene TRBJ2-7 matches the end of the DNA better, so the J call may be wrong. The CDR3 has 13 amino acids. Germline CDR1 and CDR2: DFQATT and SNEGSKA (reference sequence).

This clonotype occurred a few times. J is TRBJ2-3 and V is TRBV27; D might be TRBD1 or TRBD2, each matching 5 bases. The CDR3 runs 16 residues. Trimming stripped 3 bases from V and 0 bases from J, with 13 bases between. Per the germline V gene, CDR1 is MNHEY and CDR2 is SMNVEV (reference sequence). CDR3 sequence reads: CASSFLGTASTDTQYF. The CDR3 bases are TGTGCCAGCAGTTTCCTGGGGACCGCTAGCACAGATACGCAGTATTTT.